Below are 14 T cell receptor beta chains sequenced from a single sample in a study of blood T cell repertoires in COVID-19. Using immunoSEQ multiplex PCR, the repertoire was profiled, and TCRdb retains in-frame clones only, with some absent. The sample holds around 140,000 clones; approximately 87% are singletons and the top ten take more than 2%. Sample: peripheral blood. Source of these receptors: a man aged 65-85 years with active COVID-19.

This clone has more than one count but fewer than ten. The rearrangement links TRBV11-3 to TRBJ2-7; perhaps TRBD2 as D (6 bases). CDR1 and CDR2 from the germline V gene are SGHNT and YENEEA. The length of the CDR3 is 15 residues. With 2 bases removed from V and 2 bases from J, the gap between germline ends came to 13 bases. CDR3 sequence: CASSLSSGGPYEQYF. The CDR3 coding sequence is TGTGCCAGCAGCTTAAGCTCCGGGGGACCCTACGAGCAGTACTTC.

The CDR3 loop is CASSPPDREVYTQYF. In DNA, the CDR3 is TGTGCCAGCTCACCACCGGACAGGGAAGTGTATACGCAGTATTTT. V is TRBV18 and J is TRBJ2-3; 8 bases map to TRBD1. Trimming cost V 0 bases and J 7 bases; bases outside gene matches: 6. The germline CDR1 and CDR2 sequences are KGHSH and LQKENI. The CDR3 is made up of 15 amino acids.

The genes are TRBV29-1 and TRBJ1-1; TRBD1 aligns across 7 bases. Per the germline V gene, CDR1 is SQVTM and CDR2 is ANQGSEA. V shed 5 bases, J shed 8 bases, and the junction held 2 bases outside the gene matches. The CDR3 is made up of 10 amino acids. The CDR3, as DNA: TGCAGCGTTTACAGGGGCGAAGCTTTCTTT. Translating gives CSVYRGEAFF.

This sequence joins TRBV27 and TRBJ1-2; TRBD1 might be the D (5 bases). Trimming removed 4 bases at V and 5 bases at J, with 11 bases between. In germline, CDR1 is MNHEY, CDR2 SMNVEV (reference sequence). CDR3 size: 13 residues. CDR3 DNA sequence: TGTGCCAGCAGTTCCGACAGCACATATGGCTACACCTTC. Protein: CASSSDSTYGYTF.

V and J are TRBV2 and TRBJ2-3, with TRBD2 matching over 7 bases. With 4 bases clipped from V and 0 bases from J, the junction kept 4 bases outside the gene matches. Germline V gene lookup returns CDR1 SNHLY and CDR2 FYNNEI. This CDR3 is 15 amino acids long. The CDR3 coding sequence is TGTGCCAGCAGTGGGGGACTACTCAGCACAGATACGCAGTATTTT. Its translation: CASSGGLLSTDTQYF.

CDR3 bases: TGCAGTGCCCCGGAGGGCTTCCGGGCTTTCTTT. Translating gives CSAPEGFRAFF. The chain has TRBV20-1 and TRBJ1-1, with D uncertain. Trimming pared 6 bases from V and 11 bases from J, leaving 16 bases between. The germline V gene encodes CDR1 DFQATT and CDR2 SNEGSKA (reference sequence). The CDR3 loop spans 11 amino acids.

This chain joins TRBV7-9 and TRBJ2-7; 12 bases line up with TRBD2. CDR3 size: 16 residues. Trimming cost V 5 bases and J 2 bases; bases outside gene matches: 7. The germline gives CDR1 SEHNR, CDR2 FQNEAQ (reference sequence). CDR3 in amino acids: CASSPKTSGSPYEQYF. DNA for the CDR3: TGTGCCAGCAGCCCTAAGACTAGCGGGAGCCCCTACGAGCAGTACTTC.

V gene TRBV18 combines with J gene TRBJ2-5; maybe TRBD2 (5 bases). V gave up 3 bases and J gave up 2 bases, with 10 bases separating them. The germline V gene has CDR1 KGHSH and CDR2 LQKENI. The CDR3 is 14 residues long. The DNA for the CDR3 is TGTGCCAGCTCACCGAGAGGGAAACAAGAGACCCAGTACTTC. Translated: CASSPRGKQETQYF.

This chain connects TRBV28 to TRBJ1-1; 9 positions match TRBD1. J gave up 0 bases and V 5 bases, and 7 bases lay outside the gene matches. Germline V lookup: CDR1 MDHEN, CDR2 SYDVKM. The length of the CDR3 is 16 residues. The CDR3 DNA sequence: TGTGCCAGCAGTCCCGGGGACAGGGTACTGAACACTGAAGCTTTCTTT. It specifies CASSPGDRVLNTEAFF.

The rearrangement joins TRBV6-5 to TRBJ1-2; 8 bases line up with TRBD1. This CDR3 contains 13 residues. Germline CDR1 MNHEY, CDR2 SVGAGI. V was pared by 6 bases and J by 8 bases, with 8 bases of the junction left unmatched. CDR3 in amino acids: CASRETGEDGYTF. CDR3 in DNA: TGTGCCAGCAGGGAGACAGGGGAAGACGGCTACACCTTC.

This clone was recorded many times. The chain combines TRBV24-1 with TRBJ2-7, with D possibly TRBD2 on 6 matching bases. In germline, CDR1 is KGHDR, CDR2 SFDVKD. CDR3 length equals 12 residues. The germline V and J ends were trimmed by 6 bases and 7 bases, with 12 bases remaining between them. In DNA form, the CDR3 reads TGTGCCACCAGTCGGACGGGAGAGGAGCAGTACTTC. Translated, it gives CATSRTGEEQYF.

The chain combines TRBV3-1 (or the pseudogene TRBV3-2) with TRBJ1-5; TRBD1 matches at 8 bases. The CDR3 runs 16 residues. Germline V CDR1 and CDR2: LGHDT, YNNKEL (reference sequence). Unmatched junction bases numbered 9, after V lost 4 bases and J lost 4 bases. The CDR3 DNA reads TGTGCCAGCAGCCGATCAGGGGGCGGGCGGAATCAGCCCCAGCATTTT. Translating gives CASSRSGGGRNQPQHF.

CDR3 DNA: TGTGCCAGCAAACGGAGAGCGGGGGGGGGCACAGATACGCAGTATTTT. Translating gives CASKRRAGGGTDTQYF. This sequence joins TRBV3-1 (or the pseudogene TRBV3-2) and TRBJ2-3; 10 bases are a match to TRBD2. V was pared by 7 bases and J by 1 base, with 8 bases of the junction left unmatched. The CDR3 consists of 16 residues. CDR1 is LGHDT, CDR2 YNNKEL, per germline (reference sequence).

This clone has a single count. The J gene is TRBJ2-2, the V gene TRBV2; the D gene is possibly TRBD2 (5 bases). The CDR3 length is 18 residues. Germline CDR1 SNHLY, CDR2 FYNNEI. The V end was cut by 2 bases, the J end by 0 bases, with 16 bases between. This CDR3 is CASSENWKSGSNTGELFF. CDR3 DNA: TGTGCCAGCAGTGAAAACTGGAAGAGCGGTTCGAACACCGGGGAGCTGTTTTTT.